The text below deals with one TCR beta chain. This CDR3 comprises 16 residues. Per germline, CDR1 MDHEN and CDR2 SYDVKM. Trimming pared 6 bases from V and 0 bases from J, leaving 15 bases between. Primers: 60 Vbeta forward and 13 Jbeta reverse. Assay: immunoSEQ multiplex PCR; the TCRdb copy retains only in-frame clones and omits some. The profile shows about 180,000 clones, 76% of them singletons. This sample is part of a study of cytomegalovirus exposure and HLA in healthy donors. This chain links TRBV28 with TRBJ1-5; D call uncertain. The clonotype comes from a young man in good health and CMV-seronegative. The sequencing input was PBMCs. The CDR3 loop reads CASSRAPEVSNQPQHF. The CDR3 region has the DNA TGTGCCAGCAGCCGGGCACCGGAGGTTAGCAATCAGCCCCAGCATTTT.